These 4 T cell receptor beta chains were all obtained from the same sample, sequenced in a study of T cells in Graves' hyperthyroidism and ophthalmopathy. What was amplified from RNA transcripts were TCR beta CDR3 regions. TCR CDR3 underwent first-round RT-PCR with the HTBI primer set. From the multiplex PCR reads, TCRdb called clonotypes with MiXCR, one entry per CDR3 protein. The data hold around 600,000 distinct CDR3 sequences, with approximately 14% observed a single time. The specimen was blood. These receptors all come from a woman in her thirties with Graves' hyperthyroidism.

This clonotype has at least ten counts. The chain combines TRBV20-1 with TRBJ2-3, with 9 positions matching TRBD2. Germline CDR1 is DFQATT and CDR2 is SNEGSKA (reference sequence). The CDR3 extends over 16 amino acids. V gave up 0 bases and J gave up 6 bases; unmatched junction bases: 10. Written as DNA, the CDR3 is TGCAGTGCTAGAGATCTGGCGGGAGGGGGAGGGGATACGCAGTATTTT. This sequence encodes CSARDLAGGGGDTQYF.

The chain uses TRBV6-1 and TRBJ2-3; 8 bases are a match to TRBD1. CDR1 is MNHNS, CDR2 SASEGT, per germline. V shed 4 bases, J shed 2 bases, and the junction held 11 bases outside the gene matches. The CDR3 consists of 17 residues. As DNA, the CDR3 is TGTGCCAGCAGTGCAGACAGGGGCCGGACCTTCACAGATACGCAGTATTTT. Residues: CASSADRGRTFTDTQYF.

This clonotype was seen a few times. V and J are TRBV6-1 and TRBJ2-7; 10 nucleotides match TRBD2. J lost 6 bases, V lost 6 bases, and 11 bases had no gene match. Germline V lookup: CDR1 MNHNS, CDR2 SASEGT. CDR3 length: 15 residues. CDR3: CASRIEAGGPGEQYF. The CDR3 DNA reads TGTGCCAGCAGAATAGAAGCGGGAGGGCCGGGCGAGCAGTACTTC.

The gene calls are TRBV28 and TRBJ1-5; D gene uncertain. Trimming removed 2 bases at V and 6 bases at J, with 8 bases between. Germline loops: CDR1 MDHEN, CDR2 SYDVKM. The CDR3 has 13 residues. The DNA for the CDR3 is TGTGCCAGCAGTTTACTGAATGGTCAGCCCCAGCATTTT. Protein: CASSLLNGQPQHF.